The clone carrying this T cell receptor beta chain has only one observation. The data were obtained in a study of T cell responses to AZD1222 COVID-19 vaccine. Sequencing used immunoSEQ multiplex PCR; TCRdb keeps in-frame clones, though not all of them. Found here are over 95,000 clones, around nine tenths of them singletons; the top ten hold around 12%. CDR1 is LGHNA and CDR2 is YNFKEQ in the germline V gene. V lost 2 bases, J lost 7 bases, and 4 bases stayed unmatched. The CDR3 consists of 14 residues. Sample: peripheral blood, taken on day 0 of AZD1222 vaccination. The sequence was obtained from an adult in good health. The rearrangement joins TRBV4-2 to TRBJ2-1; TRBD2 agrees at 8 bases. The DNA for the CDR3 is TGTGCCAGCAGCCAACCCGGGAGGGAAAATGAGCAGTTCTTC. Amino acid sequence: CASSQPGRENEQFF.